This TCR beta chain was captured in a study of cytomegalovirus exposure and HLA in healthy donors. The wider study: In an earlier analysis, 90 million to 130 million unique TCR beta sequences were found from some 200 million T cells. Whole-study findings and limits: In a later analysis, TCR association rates varied by HLA locus: DRB1 most, HLA-C fewest. What a later analysis reportedly showed was that an Asian-associated ancestry cluster had fewer N-insertions than the 666-donor mean.

A remark on this clone: What it recognizes is unknown.

With 60 Vbeta and 13 Jbeta primers, the PCR was carried out. Only in-frame clones appear in the TCRdb table, and some are missing; sequencing was by immunoSEQ multiplex PCR. The sample has 99,000 or so clones, over 60% seen once; the top ten hold roughly 6.2%. The CDR3 runs 16 residues. The germline V gene has CDR1 SEHNR and CDR2 FQNEAQ (reference sequence). The V gene lost 5 bases and the J gene lost 3 bases, with 16 bases spanning the gap. Sequenced material: PBMCs. The rearrangement joins TRBV7-9 to TRBJ1-4; no clear D gene. This clonotype was obtained from a man aged 60-69 years in good health and CMV-seropositive. The CDR3 nucleotides are TGTGCCAGCAGCCCCCAGAGGGATGGGGCTAATGAAAAACTGTTTTTT. This gives the protein CASSPQRDGANEKLFF.